What follows are 27 T cell receptor beta chains derived from one specimen sequenced in a study of cytomegalovirus exposure and HLA in healthy donors. The PCR had 60 Vbeta and 13 Jbeta primers. Generated by immunoSEQ multiplex PCR, the TCRdb table keeps only in-frame clones and is missing some. This sample carries about 98,000 clones, around 75% of them seen once, and the ten largest clones take approximately 10%. Sequencing input: PBMCs. These receptors were taken from a man between 18 and 29 years old in good health and CMV-seropositive.

This clone was counted a few times. V gene TRBV27 combines with J gene TRBJ2-1; possibly TRBD1 for D (5 bases). The V and J ends lost 2 bases and 6 bases respectively, with 8 bases between them. This CDR3 has 13 amino acids. Germline CDR1 is MNHEY and CDR2 is SMNVEV (reference sequence). CDR3 region: CASSLTRVNEQFF. For the CDR3, the DNA is TGTGCCAGCAGTTTAACCAGGGTCAATGAGCAGTTCTTC.

This clone was found once. This chain joins TRBV27 and TRBJ2-3, with 13 bases lining up with TRBD2. Trimming cost V 5 bases and J 1 base; bases outside gene matches: 3. Germline V lookup: CDR1 MNHEY, CDR2 SMNVEV (reference sequence). This CDR3 comprises 16 residues. The CDR3 here is CASSPGLAGGTDTQYF. The CDR3 DNA follows: TGTGCCAGCAGTCCTGGACTAGCGGGGGGCACAGATACGCAGTATTTT.

The V call is TRBV5-8, the J call TRBJ2-1; 9 bases agree with TRBD2. Unmatched junction bases numbered 8, after V lost 3 bases and J lost 4 bases. The germline CDR1 and CDR2 sequences are SGHTS and YDEGEE. The CDR3 runs to 16 residues. The CDR3 loop is CASSWGLAGVYNEQFF. The DNA of the CDR3 is TGTGCCAGCAGCTGGGGGTTAGCGGGGGTTTACAATGAGCAGTTCTTC.

The J gene is TRBJ2-1, the V gene TRBV30, with D possibly being TRBD2 (5 bases). The V gene's germline CDR1 is GTSNPN and CDR2 SVGIG (reference sequence). Trimming pared 2 bases from V and 7 bases from J, leaving 12 bases between. The CDR3 covers 13 residues. CDR3 residues: CAWSTSGGNEQFF. As DNA, the CDR3 is TGTGCCTGGAGTACCTCTGGCGGGAATGAGCAGTTCTTC.

The rearrangement links TRBV9 to TRBJ2-2; 8 nucleotides align to TRBD2. The germline CDR1 and CDR2 sequences are SGDLS and YYNGEE. This CDR3 contains 15 residues. Losses at the gene ends were 3 bases for V and 7 bases for J; bases not matched to a gene: 8. The CDR3 here is CASSGGLVVGGELFF. CDR3 bases: TGTGCCAGCAGCGGGGGACTAGTCGTAGGCGGGGAGCTGTTTTTT.

In nucleotides, the CDR3 is TGTGCCAGCAGTTACTCGGAGGGATACACTGAAGCTTTCTTT. Translating gives CASSYSEGYTEAFF. This chain connects TRBV6-5 to TRBJ1-1; no clear D gene. Germline CDR1 MNHEY, CDR2 SVGAGI. This CDR3 is 14 amino acids long. V was pared by 0 bases and J by 3 bases, with 8 bases between.

The chain has TRBV28 and TRBJ2-3, with 11 bases aligning to TRBD2. Germline CDR1 and CDR2: MDHEN and SYDVKM. The V segment lost 9 bases and the J segment 1 base; nucleotides outside the gene matches: 3. The CDR3 is 14 amino acids. CDR3: CASLAGGRTDTQYF. As DNA, the CDR3 is TGTGCCAGTCTAGCGGGGGGCCGCACAGATACGCAGTATTTT.

The chain combines TRBV7-2 with TRBJ1-4, with D unclear. The CDR3 runs to 15 residues. Germline V lookup: CDR1 SGHTA, CDR2 FQGNSA. V lost 5 bases and J 0 bases, leaving 10 bases between the germline ends. In nucleotides, the CDR3 is TGTGCCAGCAGCCGTGGCGGGGCAACTAATGAAAAACTGTTTTTT. As protein: CASSRGGATNEKLFF.

The rearrangement joins TRBV14 to TRBJ2-1, with a tentative D call TRBD2 (6 bases). Trimming stripped 3 bases from V and 2 bases from J, with 20 bases between. CDR3 length: 18 amino acids. Germline CDR1 and CDR2: SGHDN and FVKESK. CDR3 in DNA: TGTGCCAGCAGCCATCCGAAAGGGGTCGTAGCGGCCTACAATGAGCAGTTCTTC. This sequence encodes CASSHPKGVVAAYNEQFF.

This rearrangement joins TRBV28 to TRBJ2-7; 7 nucleotides line up with TRBD2. CDR3 size: 14 residues. With 6 bases clipped from V and 7 bases from J, the junction kept 12 bases outside the gene matches. Germline CDR1 is MDHEN and CDR2 is SYDVKM. Here the CDR3 DNA reads TGTGCCAGCAGCGAGGGAGGGATCGGGAGTGAGCAGTACTTC. It translates to CASSEGGIGSEQYF. Using reference TRBV28 and TRBJ2-7 for the parts outside the CDR3, the full variable domain is DVKVTQSSRYLVKRTGEKVFLECVQDMDHENMFWYRQDPGLGLRLIYFSYDVKMKEKGDIPEGYSVSREKKERFSLILESASTNQTSMYLCASSEGGIGSEQYFGPGTRLTVT.

The sample holds a few counts of this clone. The V and J genes are TRBV5-4 and TRBJ1-6; D call uncertain. Germline CDR1 is SGHNT and CDR2 is YYREEE (reference sequence). The CDR3 has 12 amino acids. Between the trimmed V and J ends, which lost 0 bases and 9 bases, there was a span of 4 bases. The CDR3 is CASSLERSPLHF. In nucleotides, the CDR3 is TGTGCCAGCAGCTTGGAGCGTTCACCCCTCCACTTT.

The chain combines TRBV28 with TRBJ1-3; unclear D gene. The CDR3 spans 14 residues. V was shortened by 5 bases and J by 6 bases, with 14 bases between the two germline ends. Germline V gene data show CDR1 as MDHEN and CDR2 as SYDVKM. CDR3 residues: CASSPEAVLNTIYF. DNA for the CDR3: TGTGCCAGCAGTCCCGAGGCCGTCCTAAACACCATATATTTT.

The rearrangement links TRBV5-8 to TRBJ1-1; 7 bases fit TRBD1. Germline loops: CDR1 SGHTS, CDR2 YDEGEE. Trimming at V came to 0 bases and at J to 1 base, leaving 3 bases not matched to a gene. The CDR3 sequence is 15 residues long. CDR3 in amino acids: CASSLEAGGNTEAFF. The CDR3 region has the DNA TGTGCCAGCAGCTTGGAAGCAGGGGGGAACACTGAAGCTTTCTTT.

The chain carries TRBV9 and TRBJ2-7, with D perhaps TRBD2 (5 bases). This CDR3 has 15 residues. Germline V CDR1 and CDR2: SGDLS, YYNGEE. V was cut by 7 bases and J by 3 bases, with 20 bases left in between. The CDR3 nucleotides are TGTGCCAGCGGAGAACTGGACTCACTTTTCTACGAGCAGTACTTC. This sequence encodes CASGELDSLFYEQYF.

The J gene is TRBJ2-7, the V gene TRBV30; 7 bases map to TRBD1. This CDR3 region has 12 residues. V trimming: 5 bases; J trimming: 3 bases; junction bases outside the gene matches: 4. CDR1 and CDR2 from the germline V gene are GTSNPN and SVGIG (reference sequence). CDR3: CAWAGTDYEQYF. The CDR3, as DNA: TGTGCCTGGGCCGGGACAGACTACGAGCAGTACTTC.

The chain is built from TRBV5-5 and TRBJ1-1, with D unclear. The V and J ends lost 0 bases and 2 bases respectively, with 8 bases between them. Germline CDR1 SGHKS, CDR2 YYEKEE (reference sequence). The CDR3 loop spans 14 amino acids. The CDR3 DNA is TGTGCCAGCAGCTTGGGGGAGACAAACACTGAAGCTTTCTTT. Its translation: CASSLGETNTEAFF.

This clone was recorded only once. The gene calls are TRBV7-9 and TRBJ2-2; 8 bases line up with TRBD1. V shed 6 bases and J 3 bases; nucleotides not matched to a gene: 9. The germline V gene has CDR1 SEHNR and CDR2 FQNEAQ (reference sequence). The CDR3 runs 16 residues. In DNA form, the CDR3 reads TGTGCCAGCAGACCCATTGGGACAGGAGACACCGGGGAGCTGTTTTTT. Translation gives CASRPIGTGDTGELFF.

V gene TRBV5-8 combines with J gene TRBJ2-3; 9 bases agree with TRBD1. CDR3 length equals 14 residues. V was clipped by 0 bases and J by 5 bases; unmatched bases: 1. CDR1 is SGHTS, CDR2 YDEGEE, per germline. Written as DNA, the CDR3 is TGTGCCAGCAGCTTGGGACAGGGGGTAGATACGCAGTATTTT. Its protein is CASSLGQGVDTQYF.

The gene calls are TRBV7-9 and TRBJ1-2; 8 positions agree with TRBD1. Germline CDR1 reads SEHNR; CDR2 reads FQNEAQ (reference sequence). After removal of 4 bases from V and 0 bases from J, the junction contained 1 base not matched to a gene. This CDR3 is built from 14 residues. CDR3 bases: TGTGCCAGCAGCTCGACAGGGGCTAACTATGGCTACACCTTC. Translation gives CASSSTGANYGYTF.

This rearrangement joins TRBV5-4 to TRBJ2-7, with 8 nucleotides matching TRBD1. The V gene's germline CDR1 is SGHNT and CDR2 YYREEE (reference sequence). CDR3 length: 15 amino acids. The V gene end was trimmed by 2 bases and the J gene end by 4 bases; junction bases not matched to a gene: 8. Here the CDR3 reads CASSFGTGGGYEQYF. Written as DNA, the CDR3 is TGTGCCAGCAGCTTTGGGACAGGCGGAGGTTACGAGCAGTACTTC.

This clone was recorded a few times. DNA for the CDR3: TGTGCCAGCGTAGAGGCGAATAATTCACCCCTCCACTTT. Its protein is CASVEANNSPLHF. V gene TRBV6-1 combines with J gene TRBJ1-6; the D is unclear. CDR3 size: 13 residues. Germline-derived CDR1 and CDR2 are MNHNS and SASEGT. The germline V and J ends were trimmed by 8 bases and 5 bases, with 10 bases remaining between them.

The chain carries TRBV9 and TRBJ2-5, with D maybe TRBD1 (6 bases). This CDR3 comprises 14 residues. The germline V and J ends were trimmed by 4 bases and 5 bases, with 15 bases remaining between them. Germline-derived CDR1 and CDR2 are SGDLS and YYNGEE. The CDR3 loop is CASSKTGDRETQYF. Here the CDR3 DNA reads TGTGCCAGCAGCAAGACAGGAGATCGGGAGACCCAGTACTTC.

V is TRBV11-2 and J is TRBJ2-1, with unresolved D. This CDR3 is 15 amino acids long. The germline V and J ends were trimmed by 3 bases and 0 bases, with 9 bases remaining between them. The germline V gene has CDR1 SGHAT and CDR2 FQNNGV. This CDR3 reads CASSFMISSYNEQFF. The DNA for the CDR3 is TGTGCCAGCAGCTTCATGATCAGCTCCTACAATGAGCAGTTCTTC.

This chain connects TRBV30 to TRBJ1-2; no clear D gene. CDR1 GTSNPN and CDR2 SVGIG come from the germline V gene (reference sequence). This CDR3 contains 8 residues. V was trimmed by 6 bases and J by 10 bases, leaving 6 bases between them. The CDR3 region is CACIPYTF. The CDR3 region has the DNA TGTGCCTGTATTCCCTACACCTTC.

The chain uses TRBV5-5 and TRBJ1-1, with no clear D. Germline values: CDR1 SGHKS, CDR2 YYEKEE (reference sequence). The CDR3 covers 14 residues. The V end lost 1 base, the J end lost 5 bases, and 12 bases lay between the germline ends. CDR3 in amino acids: CASSLTPGWTEAFF. Written as DNA, the CDR3 is TGTGCCAGCAGCTTGACACCTGGTTGGACTGAAGCTTTCTTT.

The CDR3 loop reads CASSTGTSGTTDTQYF. CDR3 in DNA: TGCGCCAGCAGCACAGGGACTAGCGGAACCACAGATACGCAGTATTTT. The chain uses TRBV5-1 and TRBJ2-3, with 11 bases aligning to TRBD2. V was pared by 4 bases and J by 2 bases, with 6 bases of the junction left unmatched. Germline V CDR1 and CDR2: SGHRS, YFSETQ. There are 16 residues in the CDR3.

The V gene is TRBV5-6, the J gene TRBJ1-2; maybe TRBD1 (5 bases). The CDR3 extends over 12 amino acids. Trimming pared 4 bases from V and 4 bases from J, leaving 8 bases between. Germline V gene data show CDR1 as SGHDT and CDR2 as YYEEEE. This CDR3 reads CASSPDSYGYTF. In nucleotides, the CDR3 is TGTGCCAGCAGCCCCGACAGCTATGGCTACACCTTC.